A selection of T cell receptor beta chains follows, all from one sample in a study of blood T cells in healthy people across ages. Each CDR3 protein gets one entry after TCRdb re-called the 5' RACE reads with MiXCR. The table includes 600,000 to 1,000,000 distinct CDR3 sequences, 58% detected once. Sequencing input: blood. The receptors originated from a man aged 30 to 45 in good health. Both conserved end residues are part of each CDR3. The D gene is left open where the match is weak. Clone sizes are given selectively: once, few, many, or a class where the clone is expanded.

d_call: TRBD2; j_call: TRBJ2-5; clone_size: once; v_call: TRBV3-1; cdr3_aa: CASSQRAGDETQYF; cdr3_nt: TGTGCCAGCAGCCAAAGAGCGGGGGATGAGACCCAGTACTTC
d_call: TRBD1; j_call: TRBJ2-7; clone_size: -; v_call: TRBV13; cdr3_aa: CAGSLGQGTYEQYF; cdr3_nt: TGTGCCGGCAGCTTAGGACAGGGCACCTACGAGCAGTACTTC
d_call: -; j_call: TRBJ2-1; clone_size: -; v_call: TRBV7-8; cdr3_aa: CASSRGAHSYNEQFF; cdr3_nt: TGTGCCAGCAGTCGTGGGGCCCACTCCTACAATGAGCAGTTCTTC
d_call: TRBD2; j_call: TRBJ2-3; clone_size: few; v_call: TRBV20-1; cdr3_aa: CRALGAGVTDTQYF; cdr3_nt: TGCAGGGCACTGGGAGCGGGAGTAACAGATACGCAGTATTTT
d_call: -; j_call: TRBJ2-5; clone_size: -; v_call: TRBV5-1; cdr3_aa: CASSIYLQETQYF; cdr3_nt: TGCGCCAGCAGCATTTACCTTCAAGAGACCCAGTACTTC
d_call: -; j_call: TRBJ2-1; clone_size: -; v_call: TRBV28; cdr3_aa: CASSTAQSPRDYNEQFF; cdr3_nt: TGTGCCAGCAGTACCGCACAGAGCCCTAGGGACTACAATGAGCAGTTCTTC
d_call: TRBD1; j_call: TRBJ1-2; clone_size: -; v_call: TRBV5-1; cdr3_aa: CASSGGQLSFGGYTF; cdr3_nt: TGCGCCAGCAGCGGGGGACAGCTATCCTTTGGTGGCTACACCTTC
d_call: -; j_call: TRBJ2-3; clone_size: few; v_call: TRBV28; cdr3_aa: CASSSDYTLDTQYF; cdr3_nt: TGTGCCAGCAGTTCCGACTACACCCTAGATACGCAGTATTTT
d_call: TRBD1; j_call: TRBJ2-1; clone_size: -; v_call: TRBV28; cdr3_aa: CASSKDRGLDEQFF; cdr3_nt: TGTGCCAGCAGTAAGGACAGGGGGCTTGATGAGCAGTTCTTC
d_call: -; j_call: TRBJ2-5; clone_size: -; v_call: TRBV30; cdr3_aa: CAWSVLRETQYF; cdr3_nt: TGTGCCTGGAGTGTACTTCGGGAGACCCAGTACTTC
d_call: TRBD2; j_call: TRBJ2-1; clone_size: -; v_call: TRBV4-3; cdr3_aa: CASSQVGSGMGNEQFF; cdr3_nt: TGCGCCAGCAGCCAAGTCGGTAGCGGGATGGGTAATGAGCAGTTCTTC
d_call: -; j_call: TRBJ2-7; clone_size: -; v_call: TRBV13; cdr3_aa: CASTIWGLLGEQYF; cdr3_nt: TGTGCCAGCACCATTTGGGGACTCTTGGGCGAGCAGTACTTC
d_call: -; j_call: TRBJ2-4; clone_size: -; v_call: TRBV6-6; cdr3_aa: CASSYQNGPKNIQYF; cdr3_nt: TGTGCCAGCAGTTACCAAAATGGTCCCAAAAACATTCAGTACTTC
d_call: TRBD1; j_call: TRBJ2-3; clone_size: -; v_call: TRBV20-1; cdr3_aa: CSAGTGHTDTQYF; cdr3_nt: TGCAGTGCTGGGACAGGACACACAGATACGCAGTATTTT
d_call: TRBD1; j_call: TRBJ1-1; clone_size: -; v_call: TRBV5-1; cdr3_aa: CASSLVWTGEAAFF; cdr3_nt: TGCGCCAGCAGCTTGGTGTGGACAGGGGAAGCAGCTTTCTTT
d_call: -; j_call: TRBJ2-1; clone_size: -; v_call: TRBV6-2/TRBV6-3; cdr3_aa: CASKWGTSSYNEQFF; cdr3_nt: TGTGCCAGCAAATGGGGGACGAGCTCCTACAATGAGCAGTTCTTC
d_call: -; j_call: TRBJ2-5; clone_size: -; v_call: TRBV20-1; cdr3_aa: CSAREQSVGETQYF; cdr3_nt: TGCAGTGCTAGGGAACAGTCGGTGGGCGAGACCCAGTACTTC
d_call: -; j_call: TRBJ2-1; clone_size: -; v_call: TRBV20-1; cdr3_aa: CSASPVEASEQFF; cdr3_nt: TGCAGTGCTAGTCCTGTAGAGGCCAGCGAGCAGTTCTTC
d_call: TRBD1; j_call: TRBJ2-1; clone_size: -; v_call: TRBV7-3; cdr3_aa: CASSLHGSGQGMNEQFF; cdr3_nt: TGTGCCAGCAGCTTACATGGGAGCGGACAGGGTATGAATGAGCAGTTCTTC
d_call: -; j_call: TRBJ2-4; clone_size: few; v_call: TRBV30; cdr3_aa: CAWSNGGGENIQYF; cdr3_nt: TGTGCCTGGAGCAATGGGGGCGGGGAAAACATTCAGTACTTC
d_call: -; j_call: TRBJ2-3; clone_size: -; v_call: TRBV6-2/TRBV6-3; cdr3_aa: CASGPGTGSDTQYF; cdr3_nt: TGTGCCAGCGGACCCGGGACCGGATCAGATACGCAGTATTTT
d_call: -; j_call: TRBJ2-7; clone_size: few; v_call: TRBV4-2; cdr3_aa: CASSQEVGRSTYEQYF; cdr3_nt: TGTGCCAGCAGCCAAGAGGTGGGCAGGTCAACCTACGAGCAGTACTTC
d_call: -; j_call: TRBJ2-1; clone_size: -; v_call: TRBV6-4; cdr3_aa: CASSDCGGLGYEQFF; cdr3_nt: TGTGCCAGCAGTGACTGCGGGGGCCTTGGTTATGAGCAGTTCTTC